Below are 10 T cell receptor beta chains sequenced from a single sample in a study of beta chain features in type 1 diabetes. General study results and limits: In every one of the four CD4+ subsets, TCRB CDR3s were moderately but significantly shorter in Type 1 diabetes patients.

No antigen has been assigned to these receptors. Reverse transcription of all isolated RNA meant that expressed TCRB transcripts were sequenced. The assay was immunoSEQ multiplex PCR, and TCRdb's table has in-frame clones only and misses some. The sample gives about 740,000 clones, over 10% of which show up once; 0.022% is in the top ten. Sequencing was done on a sample of naive CD4+ T cells from blood. The receptors shown here come from a man between 18 and 35 years old with type 1 diabetes.

The chain is built from TRBV4-1 and TRBJ2-2; 16 positions agree with TRBD2. Trimming at V came to 2 bases and at J to 3 bases, leaving 3 bases not matched to a gene. Germline V CDR1 and CDR2: MGHRA, YSYEKL. The CDR3 loop spans 18 amino acids. The CDR3 reads CASSQPGTSGGDTGELFF. The CDR3 DNA reads as TGCGCCAGCAGCCAACCCGGGACTAGCGGGGGGGACACCGGGGAGCTGTTTTTT.

This clone was observed a few times. The gene calls are TRBV6-4 and TRBJ2-3; D gene ambiguous. CDR1 and CDR2 (germline): MRHNA, SNTAGT. This CDR3 has 15 amino acids. V was cut by 5 bases and J by 0 bases, with 12 bases left in between. In nucleotides, the CDR3 is TGTGCCAGCAGTCGAGCAGGATATAGCACAGATACGCAGTATTTT. Encoded protein: CASSRAGYSTDTQYF.

V gene TRBV5-1 combines with J gene TRBJ1-4, with 9 nucleotides matching TRBD1. The junction had 6 bases not matched to a gene; V was cut back by 4 bases and J by 8 bases. This CDR3 is built from 14 residues. The V gene's germline CDR1 is SGHRS and CDR2 YFSETQ. CDR3 DNA sequence: TGCGCCAGCAGCCCGGGACAGGGAGGAGAAAAACTGTTTTTT. Its translation is CASSPGQGGEKLFF.

As regards this clone: This specimen includes other DNA sequences encoding the same CDR3. The rearrangement joins TRBV4-1 to TRBJ1-5; 7 positions match TRBD1. The V and J ends lost 0 bases and 4 bases, in that order; junction bases with no gene match: 3. The CDR3 is 15 residues long. Germline V gene sequence: CDR1 MGHRA, CDR2 YSYEKL. The chain's CDR3 is CASSQDPGGNQPQHF. In DNA form, the CDR3 reads TGCGCCAGCAGCCAAGACCCAGGGGGAAATCAGCCCCAGCATTTT.

The V and J genes are TRBV6-6 and TRBJ1-1; TRBD1 aligns across 7 bases. V trimming: 4 bases; J trimming: 4 bases; junction bases outside the gene matches: 3. The CDR3 loop spans 13 amino acids. The germline gives CDR1 MNHNY, CDR2 SVGAGI (reference sequence). CDR3 nucleotides: TGTGCCAGCAGTTCCCACAGGGGCACTGAAGCTTTCTTT. Translated, it gives CASSSHRGTEAFF.

This clone was found a few times. This chain connects TRBV11-2 to TRBJ1-1; D perhaps matches TRBD1 (6 bases). The CDR3 spans 15 residues. The ends were cut back, 1 base at V and 1 base at J, with 10 bases in the middle. CDR1 and CDR2 (germline): SGHAT, FQNNGV. CDR3 sequence (DNA): TGTGCCAGCAGCTTAGTACGGACAGAGAACACTGAAGCTTTCTTT. Its protein is CASSLVRTENTEAFF. Full variable domain (outside the CDR3, taken from reference TRBV11-2 and TRBJ1-1): EAGVAQSPRYKIIEKRQSVAFWCNPISGHATLYWYQQILGQGPKLLIQFQNNGVVDDSQLPKDRFSAERLKGVDSTLKIQPAKLEDSAVYLCASSLVRTENTEAFFGQGTRLTVV.

There are a few counts of this clone. The chain couples TRBV5-4 to TRBJ1-2; D is uncertain. Germline loops: CDR1 SGHNT, CDR2 YYREEE (reference sequence). This CDR3 comprises 13 residues. V gave up 4 bases and J gave up 3 bases, with 10 bases separating them. This CDR3 reads CASSTPPDYGYTF. DNA of the CDR3: TGTGCCAGCAGCACACCTCCCGACTATGGCTACACCTTC.

The chain couples TRBV13 to TRBJ1-4; D is uncertain. Germline V CDR1 and CDR2: PRHDT, FYEKMQ (reference sequence). V was clipped by 7 bases and J by 4 bases, with 13 bases between them. This CDR3 has 14 residues. The CDR3 sequence: CASTLGSNNEKLFF. CDR3 sequence (DNA): TGTGCCAGCACCTTGGGGTCAAATAATGAAAAACTGTTTTTT.

The rearrangement uses TRBV9 and TRBJ2-6, with D unresolved. V lost 0 bases, J lost 0 bases, and 4 bases lay in between. Germline CDR1 reads SGDLS; CDR2 reads YYNGEE. The CDR3 spans 15 residues. The CDR3: CASSVGSSGANVLTF. As DNA, the CDR3 is TGTGCCAGCAGCGTAGGGTCCTCTGGGGCCAACGTCCTGACTTTC. Filled out from reference TRBV9 and TRBJ2-6, the complete variable domain reads DSGVTQTPKHLITATGQRVTLRCSPRSGDLSVYWYQQSLDQGLQFLIQYYNGEERAKGNILERFSAQQFPDLHSELNLSSLELGDSALYFCASSVGSSGANVLTFGAGSRLTVL.

The chain joins TRBV6-1 to TRBJ2-3, with D tentatively TRBD2 (5 bases). Germline CDR1 MNHNS, CDR2 SASEGT. Trimming took 3 bases from V and 6 from J, leaving 13 bases between them. The CDR3 sequence is 14 residues long. CDR3 sequence: CASSEEASLDTQYF. The DNA of the CDR3 is TGTGCCAGCAGTGAGGAGGCCTCTCTTGATACGCAGTATTTT.